Presented here are 28 T cell receptor beta chains from one specimen sequenced in a study of T cells after yellow fever vaccination. TCRdb fed the 5' RACE reads into MiXCR, producing one record per CDR3 protein. The sample contains around 350,000 distinct CDR3 sequences, 11% of which appear only once. This specimen was PBMCs, taken on the day of the first yellow fever vaccination. The origin of the receptors is a man between 18 and 29 years old who received the YFV17D yellow fever vaccine.

This clonotype was seen only a few times. The genes are TRBV7-2 and TRBJ2-4; no clear D. The germline V gene encodes CDR1 SGHTA and CDR2 FQGNSA. The length of the CDR3 is 14 residues. V gave up 1 base and J gave up 7 bases, with 11 bases separating them. The CDR3 nucleotides are TGTGCCAGCAGCTTAGAACCGGGTTCGAACATTCAGTACTTC. As protein: CASSLEPGSNIQYF.

This clonotype was observed a handful of times. The chain uses TRBV27 and TRBJ2-5; 16 bases agree with TRBD2. Germline V gene sequence: CDR1 MNHEY, CDR2 SMNVEV (reference sequence). This CDR3 contains 15 residues. The junction had 5 bases not matched to a gene; V was cut back by 8 bases and J by 5 bases. In DNA, the CDR3 is TGTGCCAGCTGGGGACTAGCGGGGGGGCCGGAGACCCAGTACTTC. Translating gives CASWGLAGGPETQYF.

This clonotype was seen many times. The chain couples TRBV11-2 to TRBJ2-5, with TRBD2 identical over 13 bases. This CDR3 is 13 amino acids long. Unmatched junction bases numbered 0, after V lost 6 bases and J lost 5 bases. Germline values: CDR1 SGHAT, CDR2 FQNNGV. The CDR3 nucleotides are TGTGCCAGCAGACTAGCGGGAGGGGAGACCCAGTACTTC. Its protein is CASRLAGGETQYF.

This clonotype has just a few counts. The rearrangement links TRBV2 to TRBJ2-7; D is possibly TRBD2 (6 bases). The germline V gene encodes CDR1 SNHLY and CDR2 FYNNEI. The CDR3 length is 12 residues. V lost 5 bases, J lost 5 bases, and 10 bases lay in between. Here the CDR3 reads CASSLTSNEQYF. CDR3 sequence (DNA): TGTGCCAGCAGTCTGACTAGTAACGAGCAGTACTTC.

CDR3 in DNA: TGTGCCAGCAGTTTAATGTCGGTAACTGAAGCTTTCTTT. This gives the protein CASSLMSVTEAFF. The V gene is TRBV12-3 or TRBV12-4, the J gene TRBJ1-1; D gene unclear. This CDR3 is built from 13 residues. The V end lost 2 bases, the J end lost 5 bases, and 9 bases lay between the germline ends.

This clonotype was seen a handful of times. CDR3 nucleotide sequence: TGTGCCAGCAGTCCCTACGGGACAGGGTTTGGGGCCAATGAGCAGTTCTTC. It yields the protein CASSPYGTGFGANEQFF. The chain is built from TRBV12-3 or TRBV12-4 and TRBJ2-1; 9 bases agree with TRBD1. The trim removed 5 bases at V and 6 bases at J, leaving 14 bases unmatched. The CDR3 is made up of 17 amino acids.

The rearrangement links TRBV25-1 to TRBJ2-3; the D gene could be TRBD1 or TRBD2 (7 bases each). V lost 6 bases to trimming and J lost 2 bases, with 18 bases between them. This CDR3 spans 16 amino acids. The germline V gene encodes CDR1 MGHDK and CDR2 SYGVNS. CDR3 DNA: TGTGCCAGCAGACCCGCGACAGGGAGGGCCACAGATACGCAGTATTTT. This encodes CASRPATGRATDTQYF.

This clonotype turned up a few times. This chain joins TRBV7-2 and TRBJ2-7; 8 positions agree with TRBD1. Germline V lookup: CDR1 SGHTA, CDR2 FQGNSA. J was trimmed by 1 base and V by 4 bases; bases with no gene match: 3. This CDR3 comprises 14 residues. The CDR3 reads CASSYDRGSYEQYV. In nucleotides, the CDR3 is TGTGCCAGCAGCTACGACAGGGGATCCTACGAGCAGTACGTC.

The sample holds a few counts of this clonotype. J is TRBJ2-3 and V is TRBV11-3, with a tentative D call TRBD2 (5 bases). This CDR3 is 14 amino acids long. The V end was cut by 0 bases, the J end by 5 bases, with 9 bases between. Germline V gene lookup returns CDR1 SGHNT and CDR2 YENEEA. CDR3 region: CASSLDSGRDTQYF. The CDR3 region has the DNA TGTGCCAGCAGCTTAGACTCGGGGAGAGATACGCAGTATTTT. Full variable domain (remainder filled in from reference TRBV11-3 and TRBJ2-3): EAGVVQSPRYKIIEKKQPVAFWCNPISGHNTLYWYLQNLGQGPELLIRYENEEAVDDSQLPKDRFSAERLKGVDSTLKIQPAELGDSAVYLCASSLDSGRDTQYFGPGTRLTVL.

This clonotype was detected many times. The chain carries TRBV5-1 and TRBJ2-5; D uncertain. The CDR3 consists of 14 residues. The germline gives CDR1 SGHRS, CDR2 YFSETQ. Trimming removed 1 base from V and 1 base from J, with 8 bases in between. CDR3 nucleotide sequence: TGCGCCAGCAGCTTGTCGACGGGCCAAGAGACCCAGTACTTC. Its protein is CASSLSTGQETQYF.

This clonotype was observed a handful of times. The genes are TRBV4-1 and TRBJ2-1; D is undetermined. The CDR3 sequence is 13 residues long. From germline, CDR1 is MGHRA and CDR2 YSYEKL. Trimming cost V 7 bases and J 8 bases, with 15 bases left between them. The chain's CDR3 is CASNGPLDDEQFF. CDR3 coding DNA: TGCGCCAGCAATGGACCCTTGGACGATGAGCAGTTCTTC.

J is TRBJ2-1 and V is TRBV20-1; 10 bases match TRBD2. The CDR3 has 18 residues. The trim removed 7 bases at V and 2 bases at J, leaving 17 bases unmatched. The germline gives CDR1 DFQATT, CDR2 SNEGSKA (reference sequence). The CDR3 sequence is CSVQALAGVSRAYNEQFF. As DNA, the CDR3 is TGCAGTGTTCAGGCGCTAGCGGGGGTGTCTCGCGCCTACAATGAGCAGTTCTTC.

In its sample, this clonotype was seen a few times. The rearrangement uses TRBV9 and TRBJ1-2; tentative D call: TRBD1 (6 bases). There are 14 residues in the CDR3. Trimming took 3 bases from V and 7 from J, leaving 16 bases between them. Per the germline V gene, CDR1 is SGDLS and CDR2 is YYNGEE. The CDR3 protein is CASSALQGSGGYTF. CDR3 nucleotide sequence: TGTGCCAGCAGCGCGCTACAGGGATCTGGTGGCTACACCTTC.

This clonotype was seen a handful of times. The gene calls are TRBV7-2 and TRBJ1-6; a weak D match, TRBD1 (6 bases). The CDR3 consists of 16 residues. The germline V gene has CDR1 SGHTA and CDR2 FQGNSA. V was clipped by 5 bases and J by 5 bases, with 16 bases between them. The CDR3 nucleotides are TGTGCCAGCAGCCAGGACAGTTATTGGAATAATTCACCCCTCCACTTT. Its protein product is CASSQDSYWNNSPLHF. Drawing the rest from reference TRBV7-2 and TRBJ1-6, the complete variable domain is GAGVSQSPSNKVTEKGKDVELRCDPISGHTALYWYRQSLGQGLEFLIYFQGNSAPDKSGLPSDRFSAERTGGSVSTLTIQRTQQEDSAVYLCASSQDSYWNNSPLHFGNGTRLTVT.

At least ten counts were recorded for this clonotype. This chain joins TRBV20-1 and TRBJ2-5, with a tentative D call TRBD1 (5 bases). Between the trimmed V and J ends, which lost 6 bases and 1 base, there was a span of 6 bases. This CDR3 contains 11 residues. CDR1 and CDR2 (germline): DFQATT, SNEGSKA (reference sequence). CDR3 sequence (DNA): TGCAGTGCCAGGGTCCAAGAGACCCAGTACTTC. This codes for CSARVQETQYF.

This clonotype was seen a handful of times. The chain employs TRBV12-3 or TRBV12-4 and TRBJ2-6, with 7 bases that match TRBD1. This CDR3 region has 17 residues. V trimming: 3 bases; J trimming: 4 bases; junction bases outside the gene matches: 9. CDR3: CASSLVLEGAGANVLTF. DNA of the CDR3: TGTGCCAGCAGTTTGGTTCTCGAGGGGGCCGGGGCCAACGTCCTGACTTTC.

This clonotype was counted between two and nine times. This rearrangement joins TRBV2 to TRBJ2-3; D gene ambiguous. Trimming shortened V by 1 base and J by 1 base, and 6 bases separated the two germline ends. The germline V gene encodes CDR1 SNHLY and CDR2 FYNNEI. There are 14 residues in the CDR3. The chain's CDR3 is CASSEVTGTDTQYF. Written as DNA, the CDR3 is TGTGCCAGCAGTGAAGTTACCGGCACAGATACGCAGTATTTT.

This clonotype was observed a handful of times. V usage is TRBV6-1 and J usage is TRBJ1-4; D possibly corresponds to TRBD1 (6 bases). The germline V gene has CDR1 MNHNS and CDR2 SASEGT. This CDR3 has 15 residues. Trimming removed 2 bases from V and 5 bases from J, with 12 bases in between. CDR3 sequence: CASSETGQGNEKLFF. Here the CDR3 DNA reads TGTGCCAGCAGTGAAACCGGGCAGGGGAATGAAAAACTGTTTTTT.

The genes are TRBV30 and TRBJ1-3; no firm D call. The length of the CDR3 is 13 residues. Germline CDR1 and CDR2: GTSNPN and SVGIG (reference sequence). V dropped 7 bases and J dropped 0 bases, with 10 bases sitting between them. The DNA for the CDR3 is TGTGCCTCCTCCGGGAGCTCTGGAAACACCATATATTTT. Translating gives CASSGSSGNTIYF.

This clonotype was seen repeatedly, ten times or more. This chain links TRBV2 with TRBJ1-5; 7 nucleotides match TRBD1. The CDR3 consists of 15 residues. From germline, CDR1 is SNHLY and CDR2 FYNNEI. V was pared by 4 bases and J by 1 base, with 4 bases of the junction left unmatched. CDR3 bases: TGTGCCAGCAGTGCGCAGGGGGGCAGCAATCAGCCCCAGCATTTT. Translated: CASSAQGGSNQPQHF.

The chain combines TRBV5-6 with TRBJ1-1; D remains unclear. Germline loops: CDR1 SGHDT, CDR2 YYEEEE. This CDR3 has 15 amino acids. The V end lost 2 bases, the J end lost 0 bases, and 11 bases lay between the germline ends. CDR3 in DNA: TGTGCCAGCAGCTTCGGAGGTTTCATGAACACTGAAGCTTTCTTT. Its protein is CASSFGGFMNTEAFF.

The CDR3 spells CATRNQGYEQFF. The CDR3 nucleotides read TGTGCCACCAGAAACCAGGGTTATGAGCAGTTCTTC. The chain couples TRBV24-1 to TRBJ2-1; D is possibly TRBD1 (5 bases). V was cut by 7 bases and J by 8 bases, with 11 bases left in between. This CDR3 region has 12 residues. In germline, CDR1 is KGHDR, CDR2 SFDVKD.

The chain employs TRBV7-2 and TRBJ1-2; D call uncertain. V gave up 0 bases and J gave up 7 bases, with 12 bases separating them. Germline values: CDR1 SGHTA, CDR2 FQGNSA. The CDR3 is made up of 14 amino acids. CDR3 sequence (DNA): TGTGCCAGCAGCTTAGCGCGCAGAGATGGTGGCTACACCTTC. Its translation: CASSLARRDGGYTF.

V usage is TRBV7-2 and J usage is TRBJ2-5; the match to TRBD1 covers 7 bases. In germline, CDR1 is SGHTA, CDR2 FQGNSA. Trimming took 0 bases from V and 5 from J; bases not matched to a gene: 6. The CDR3 runs to 15 residues. The CDR3 region is CASSLAGGLRETQYF. The CDR3 DNA sequence: TGTGCCAGCAGCTTAGCAGGGGGCCTTCGGGAGACCCAGTACTTC. The full variable domain, its missing parts supplied by reference TRBV7-2 and TRBJ2-5, is GAGVSQSPSNKVTEKGKDVELRCDPISGHTALYWYRQSLGQGLEFLIYFQGNSAPDKSGLPSDRFSAERTGGSVSTLTIQRTQQEDSAVYLCASSLAGGLRETQYFGPGTRLLVL.

In its sample, this clonotype was seen a few times. The chain joins TRBV20-1 to TRBJ1-1; D not resolved. V lost 6 bases and J lost 1, with 9 bases in between. This CDR3 comprises 12 residues. The germline V gene encodes CDR1 DFQATT and CDR2 SNEGSKA (reference sequence). CDR3 in amino acids: CSAYGPNTEAFF. The CDR3 DNA is TGCAGTGCCTACGGCCCGAACACTGAAGCTTTCTTT.

The gene calls are TRBV15 and TRBJ2-4; either TRBD1 or TRBD2 may fit D (5 bases each). Germline CDR1 and CDR2: LNHNV and YYDKDF (reference sequence). Trimming removed 1 base from V and 12 bases from J, with 13 bases in between. The CDR3 runs to 13 residues. The CDR3 region is CATSRAEPGTQYF. CDR3 nucleotide sequence: TGTGCCACCAGCAGAGCTGAACCCGGGACTCAGTACTTC.

This clonotype was picked up many times. This chain links TRBV7-2 with TRBJ1-2; TRBD1 might be the D (5 bases). Germline CDR1 is SGHTA and CDR2 is FQGNSA. The CDR3 is made up of 12 amino acids. Trimming took off 5 bases at V and 4 bases at J, with 8 bases between the two ends. The CDR3 region is CASSTDSYGYTF. As DNA, the CDR3 is TGTGCCAGCAGCACAGACAGCTATGGCTACACCTTC.

This sequence joins TRBV10-3 and TRBJ1-2, with no clear D. V was cut by 6 bases and J by 2 bases, with 10 bases left in between. In germline, CDR1 is ENHRY, CDR2 SYGVKD. CDR3 length equals 13 residues. CDR3 in DNA: TGTGCCATCAGCCCCGGACGGAACTATGGCTACACCTTC. It yields the protein CAISPGRNYGYTF.